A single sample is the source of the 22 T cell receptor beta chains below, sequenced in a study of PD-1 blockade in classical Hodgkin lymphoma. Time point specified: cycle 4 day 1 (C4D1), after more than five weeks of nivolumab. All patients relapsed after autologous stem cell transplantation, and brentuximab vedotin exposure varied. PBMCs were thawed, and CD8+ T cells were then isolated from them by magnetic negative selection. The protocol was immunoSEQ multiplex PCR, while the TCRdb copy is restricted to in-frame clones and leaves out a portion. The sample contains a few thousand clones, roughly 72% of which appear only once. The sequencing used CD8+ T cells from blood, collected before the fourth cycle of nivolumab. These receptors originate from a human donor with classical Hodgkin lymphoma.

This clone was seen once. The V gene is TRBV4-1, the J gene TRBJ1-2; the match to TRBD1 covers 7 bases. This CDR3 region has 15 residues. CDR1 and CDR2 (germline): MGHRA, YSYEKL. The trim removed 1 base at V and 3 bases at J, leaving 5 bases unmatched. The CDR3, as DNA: TGCGCCAGCAGCCAAGTTGCAGGGGGGCACTATGGCTACACCTTC. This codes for CASSQVAGGHYGYTF.

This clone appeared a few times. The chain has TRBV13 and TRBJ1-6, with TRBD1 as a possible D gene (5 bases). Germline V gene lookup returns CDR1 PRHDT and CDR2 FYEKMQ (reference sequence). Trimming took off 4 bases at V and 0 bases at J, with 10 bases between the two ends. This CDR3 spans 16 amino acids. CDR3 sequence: CASSWAGTSYNSPLHF. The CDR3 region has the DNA TGTGCCAGCAGCTGGGCGGGGACCTCCTATAATTCACCCCTCCACTTT.

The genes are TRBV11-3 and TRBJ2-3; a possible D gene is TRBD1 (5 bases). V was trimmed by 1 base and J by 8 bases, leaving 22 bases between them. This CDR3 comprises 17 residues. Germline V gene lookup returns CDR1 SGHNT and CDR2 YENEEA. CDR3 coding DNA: TGTGCCAGCAGCTTAGCAGGGCTAGGATCGCGATCCGGTACGCAGTATTTT. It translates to CASSLAGLGSRSGTQYF.

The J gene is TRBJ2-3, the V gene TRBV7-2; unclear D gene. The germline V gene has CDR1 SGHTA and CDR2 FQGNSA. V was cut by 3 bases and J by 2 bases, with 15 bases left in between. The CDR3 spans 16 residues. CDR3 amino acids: CASSFNEARTTDTQYF. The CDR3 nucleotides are TGTGCCAGCAGCTTTAACGAAGCGAGAACCACAGATACGCAGTATTTT.

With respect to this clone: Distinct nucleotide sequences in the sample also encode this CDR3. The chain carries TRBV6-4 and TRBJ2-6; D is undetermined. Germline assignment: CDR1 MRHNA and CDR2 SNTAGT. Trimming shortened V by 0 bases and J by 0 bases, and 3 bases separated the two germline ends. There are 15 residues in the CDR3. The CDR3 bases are TGTGCCAGCAGTGACTCCGGCTCTGGGGCCAACGTCCTGACTTTC. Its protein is CASSDSGSGANVLTF.

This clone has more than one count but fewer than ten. CDR3 amino acids: CASSSGTGVTDTQYF. As DNA, the CDR3 is TGCGCCAGCAGCTCCGGGACAGGGGTGACAGATACGCAGTATTTT. The chain joins TRBV5-1 to TRBJ2-3, with TRBD1 matching 10 bases. The CDR3 extends over 15 amino acids. Trimming at V came to 3 bases and at J to 3 bases, leaving 4 bases not matched to a gene. From germline, CDR1 is SGHRS and CDR2 YFSETQ.

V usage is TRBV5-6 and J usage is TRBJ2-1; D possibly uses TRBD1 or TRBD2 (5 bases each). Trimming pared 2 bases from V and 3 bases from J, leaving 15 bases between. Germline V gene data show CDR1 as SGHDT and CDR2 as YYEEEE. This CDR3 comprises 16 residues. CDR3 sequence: CASSLMGQGDYNEQFF. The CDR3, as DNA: TGTGCCAGCAGCTTAATGGGTCAGGGAGACTACAATGAGCAGTTCTTC.

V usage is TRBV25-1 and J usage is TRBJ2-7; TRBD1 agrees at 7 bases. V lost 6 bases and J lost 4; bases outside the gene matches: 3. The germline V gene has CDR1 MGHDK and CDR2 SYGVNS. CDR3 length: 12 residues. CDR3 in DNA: TGTGCCAGCAGGGGACAGTATTACGAGCAGTACTTC. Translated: CASRGQYYEQYF.

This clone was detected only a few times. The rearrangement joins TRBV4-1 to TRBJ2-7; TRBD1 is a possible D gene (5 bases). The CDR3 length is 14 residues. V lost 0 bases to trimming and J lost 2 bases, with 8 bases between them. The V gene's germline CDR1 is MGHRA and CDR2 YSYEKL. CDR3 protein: CASSQDLGAYEQYF. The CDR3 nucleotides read TGCGCCAGCAGCCAAGATTTAGGGGCCTACGAGCAGTACTTC.

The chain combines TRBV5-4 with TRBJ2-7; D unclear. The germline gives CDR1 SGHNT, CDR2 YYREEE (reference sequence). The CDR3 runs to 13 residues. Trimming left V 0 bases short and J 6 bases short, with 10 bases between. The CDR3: CASSLGPATEQYV. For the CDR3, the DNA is TGTGCCAGCAGCTTGGGGCCCGCTACCGAGCAGTACGTC.

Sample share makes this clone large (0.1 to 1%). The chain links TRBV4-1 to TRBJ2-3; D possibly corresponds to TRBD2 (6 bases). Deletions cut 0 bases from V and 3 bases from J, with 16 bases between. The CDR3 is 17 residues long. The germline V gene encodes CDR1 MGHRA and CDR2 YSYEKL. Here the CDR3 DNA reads TGCGCCAGCAGCCAAGATCCGGGAGTTCGGGGGACAGATACGCAGTATTTT. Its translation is CASSQDPGVRGTDTQYF.

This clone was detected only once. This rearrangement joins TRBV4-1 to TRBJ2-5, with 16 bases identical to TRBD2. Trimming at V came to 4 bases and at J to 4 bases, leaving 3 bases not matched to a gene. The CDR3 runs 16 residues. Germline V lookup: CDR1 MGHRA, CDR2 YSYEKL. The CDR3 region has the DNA TGCGCCAGCAGCCGGGGACTAGCGGGAGGGTCAGAGACCCAGTACTTC. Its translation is CASSRGLAGGSETQYF.

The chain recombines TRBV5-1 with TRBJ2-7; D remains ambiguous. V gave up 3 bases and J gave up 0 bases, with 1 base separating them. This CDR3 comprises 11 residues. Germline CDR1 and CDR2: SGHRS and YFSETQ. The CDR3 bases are TGCGCCAGCAGCTCCTCCTACGAGCAGTACTTC. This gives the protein CASSSSYEQYF.

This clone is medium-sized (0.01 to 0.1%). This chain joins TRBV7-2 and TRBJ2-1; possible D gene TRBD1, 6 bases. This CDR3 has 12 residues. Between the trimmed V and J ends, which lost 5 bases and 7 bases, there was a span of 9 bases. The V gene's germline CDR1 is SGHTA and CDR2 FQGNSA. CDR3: CASSLQGNEQFF. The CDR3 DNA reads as TGTGCCAGCAGCCTACAGGGAAATGAGCAGTTCTTC.

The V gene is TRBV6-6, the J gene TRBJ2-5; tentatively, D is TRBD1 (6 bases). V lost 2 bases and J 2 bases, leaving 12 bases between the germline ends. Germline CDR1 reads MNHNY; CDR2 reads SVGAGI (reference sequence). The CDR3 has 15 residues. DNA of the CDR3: TGTGCCAGCAGTTACCATACAGGGAAACAAGAGACCCAGTACTTC. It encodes CASSYHTGKQETQYF.

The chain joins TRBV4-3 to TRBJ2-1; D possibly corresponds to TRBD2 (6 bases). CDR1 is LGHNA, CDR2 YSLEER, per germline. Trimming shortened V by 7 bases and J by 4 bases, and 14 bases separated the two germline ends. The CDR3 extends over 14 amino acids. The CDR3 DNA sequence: TGCGCCAGCACCCCGGGACTCCTTTACAATGAGCAGTTCTTC. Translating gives CASTPGLLYNEQFF.

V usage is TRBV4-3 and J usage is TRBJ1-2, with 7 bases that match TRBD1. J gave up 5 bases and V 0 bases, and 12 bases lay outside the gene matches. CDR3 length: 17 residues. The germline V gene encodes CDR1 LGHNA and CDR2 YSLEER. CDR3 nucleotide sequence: TGCGCCAGCAGCCAAGACCTACAGGGGTTTGTGGGTTATGGCTACACCTTC. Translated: CASSQDLQGFVGYGYTF.

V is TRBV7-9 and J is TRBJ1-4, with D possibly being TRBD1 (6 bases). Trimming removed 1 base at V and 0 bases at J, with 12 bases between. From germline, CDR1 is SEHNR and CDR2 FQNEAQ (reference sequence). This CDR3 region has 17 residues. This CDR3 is CASSLGTGWATNEKLFF. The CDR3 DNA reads TGTGCCAGCAGCTTAGGTACAGGGTGGGCAACTAATGAAAAACTGTTTTTT.

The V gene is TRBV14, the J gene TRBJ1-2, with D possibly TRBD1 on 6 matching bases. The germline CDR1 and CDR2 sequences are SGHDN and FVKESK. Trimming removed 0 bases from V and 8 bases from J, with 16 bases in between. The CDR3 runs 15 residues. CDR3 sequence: CASSQESGGASGYTF. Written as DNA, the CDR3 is TGTGCCAGCAGCCAAGAGTCCGGGGGCGCGTCCGGCTACACCTTC.

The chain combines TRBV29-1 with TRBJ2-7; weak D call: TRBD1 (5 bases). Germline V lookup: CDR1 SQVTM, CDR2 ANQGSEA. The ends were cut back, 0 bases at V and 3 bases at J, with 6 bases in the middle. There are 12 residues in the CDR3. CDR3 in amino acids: CSVEEQDYEQYF. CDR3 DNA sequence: TGCAGCGTTGAAGAACAGGACTACGAGCAGTACTTC.

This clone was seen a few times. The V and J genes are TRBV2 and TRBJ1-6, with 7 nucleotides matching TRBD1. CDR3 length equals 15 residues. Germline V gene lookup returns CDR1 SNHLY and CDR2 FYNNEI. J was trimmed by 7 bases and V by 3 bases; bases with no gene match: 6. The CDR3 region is CASSDMVTGNSPLHF. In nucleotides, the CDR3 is TGTGCCAGCAGTGATATGGTGACAGGGAATTCACCCCTCCACTTT.

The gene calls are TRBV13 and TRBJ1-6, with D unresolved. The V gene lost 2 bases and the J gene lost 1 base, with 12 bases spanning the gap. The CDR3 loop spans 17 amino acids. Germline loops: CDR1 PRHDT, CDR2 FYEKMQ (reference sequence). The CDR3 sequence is CASSLYPGPSYNSPLHF. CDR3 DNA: TGTGCCAGCAGCTTATATCCAGGACCTTCCTATAATTCACCCCTCCACTTT.